A single sample is the source of the 15 T cell receptor beta chains below, sequenced in a study of post-analysis software for immune sequencing data. Their antigen targets remain unknown. Unique molecular identifiers featured in each of the TCR beta cDNA libraries. MiXCR was run by TCRdb on the PCR reads, yielding one entry per CDR3 protein. The profile shows roughly 620,000 distinct CDR3 sequences, 40% to 50% of them singletons. Study findings and constraints: Compared with controls, patients had more of about 5 TRBV segments, including TRBV5-6, TRBV5-1 and TRBV20-1.

Sequenced: blood. The receptors come from a girl under 18 with multiple sclerosis.

This clonotype came up a few times. This chain uses TRBV2 with TRBJ1-2, with D tentatively TRBD1 (5 bases). Trimming took off 6 bases at V and 6 bases at J, with 20 bases between the two ends. This CDR3 comprises 15 residues. Germline CDR1 SNHLY, CDR2 FYNNEI. This CDR3 reads CASRDSRGSTDGYTF. Written as DNA, the CDR3 is TGTGCCAGCAGGGACTCGCGGGGGAGTACCGATGGCTACACCTTC.

CDR3 residues: CSARDRSGANVLTF. The CDR3 nucleotides are TGCAGTGCTAGAGATCGCTCTGGGGCCAACGTCCTGACTTTC. The chain is built from TRBV20-1 and TRBJ2-6; D is unclear. CDR3 length: 14 residues. CDR1 is DFQATT and CDR2 is SNEGSKA in the germline V gene (reference sequence). V was trimmed by 0 bases and J by 0 bases, leaving 3 bases between them.

This chain links TRBV4-2 with TRBJ2-7; 9 bases agree with TRBD1. The J segment lost 4 bases and the V segment lost 3 bases, leaving 7 bases of the junction unmatched. The CDR3 is 15 residues long. CDR1 and CDR2 (germline): LGHNA, YNFKEQ. CDR3 region: CASSHPGQGTYEQYF. CDR3 DNA: TGTGCCAGCAGCCACCCGGGACAGGGTACTTACGAGCAGTACTTC.

This clonotype was seen more than once but under ten times. The chain combines TRBV3-1 with TRBJ1-1; D is uncertain. The CDR3 spans 12 residues. The V gene lost 3 bases and the J gene lost 4 bases, with 6 bases spanning the gap. The germline CDR1 and CDR2 sequences are LGHDT and YNNKEL (reference sequence). This CDR3 is CASSQGFTEAFF. The CDR3 DNA sequence: TGTGCCAGCAGCCAGGGGTTCACTGAAGCTTTCTTT.

The genes are TRBV10-3 and TRBJ2-1, with a weak D call TRBD2 (6 bases). The V end was cut by 0 bases, the J end by 12 bases, with 15 bases between. The CDR3 consists of 14 residues. The V gene's germline CDR1 is ENHRY and CDR2 SYGVKD. The CDR3 spells CAISESLAGRAQFF. CDR3 coding DNA: TGTGCCATCAGTGAGTCCCTTGCGGGACGCGCGCAGTTCTTC.

The chain joins TRBV5-1 to TRBJ2-5; D perhaps matches TRBD1 (5 bases). The germline V gene encodes CDR1 SGHRS and CDR2 YFSETQ. V was clipped by 2 bases and J by 2 bases, with 10 bases between them. The CDR3 sequence is 14 residues long. The CDR3: CASSFSRQQETQYF. DNA for the CDR3: TGCGCCAGCAGCTTCAGTCGACAGCAAGAGACCCAGTACTTC.

The chain recombines TRBV6-2 or TRBV6-3 with TRBJ2-6, with 10 bases matching TRBD1. This CDR3 comprises 19 residues. The V gene's germline CDR1 is MNHEY and CDR2 SVGEGT. J gave up 3 bases and V 5 bases, and 13 bases lay outside the gene matches. CDR3 loop: CASSLAPGQGRSGANVLTF. CDR3 DNA sequence: TGTGCCAGCAGTCTTGCGCCGGGACAGGGGAGGAGTGGGGCCAACGTCCTGACTTTC.

This clonotype was seen only once. The chain combines TRBV29-1 with TRBJ1-1; D is unclear. CDR1 is SQVTM and CDR2 is ANQGSEA in the germline V gene. Trimming left V 3 bases short and J 3 bases short, with 8 bases between. This CDR3 spans 12 amino acids. The CDR3: CSVELGDTEAFF. CDR3 DNA sequence: TGCAGCGTTGAGTTGGGAGACACTGAAGCTTTCTTT.

The chain links TRBV20-1 to TRBJ2-7; 10 nucleotides match TRBD2. J lost 0 bases, V lost 2 bases, and 1 base had no gene match. The CDR3 covers 14 residues. The germline V gene has CDR1 DFQATT and CDR2 SNEGSKA (reference sequence). CDR3: CSARTSGVSYEQYF. The CDR3 DNA follows: TGCAGTGCTAGAACTAGCGGGGTCTCCTACGAGCAGTACTTC.

J is TRBJ2-3 and V is TRBV10-3; a possible D gene is TRBD1 (6 bases). The germline CDR1 and CDR2 sequences are ENHRY and SYGVKD. V was shortened by 6 bases and J by 5 bases, with 12 bases between the two germline ends. The CDR3 consists of 13 residues. The CDR3 bases are TGTGCCATCAGGGGCGGACAGAGAGATACGCAGTATTTT. Translated, it gives CAIRGGQRDTQYF.

The CDR3 sequence: CASAFPGLAETQYF. CDR3 nucleotides: TGTGCCAGCGCTTTCCCGGGACTAGCGGAGACCCAGTACTTC. The rearrangement links TRBV3-1 to TRBJ2-5, with 10 bases lining up with TRBD2. Looked up from germline, CDR1 is LGHDT and CDR2 is YNNKEL (reference sequence). The trim removed 8 bases at V and 5 bases at J, leaving 8 bases unmatched. CDR3 size: 14 residues.

This clonotype was found a few times. This sequence joins TRBV12-3 or TRBV12-4 and TRBJ2-7; 8 bases align to TRBD1. The CDR3 runs to 14 residues. The V and J ends lost 7 bases and 2 bases, in that order; junction bases with no gene match: 7. The DNA of the CDR3 is TGTGCCAGCAACGCCCAGGGGGCTACCTACGAGCAGTACTTC. This gives the protein CASNAQGATYEQYF.

The chain links TRBV29-1 to TRBJ2-2, with 12 nucleotides matching TRBD2. The CDR3 consists of 15 residues. Germline assignment: CDR1 SQVTM and CDR2 ANQGSEA. Losses at the gene ends were 7 bases for V and 4 bases for J; bases not matched to a gene: 7. The CDR3 is CSGFLAGGPTGELFF. CDR3 DNA: TGCAGCGGCTTTCTAGCGGGAGGGCCCACCGGGGAGCTGTTTTTT.

CDR3 protein: CASGPCDTEAFF. DNA of the CDR3: TGTGCTAGCGGGCCGTGCGACACTGAAGCTTTCTTT. The chain recombines TRBV7-7 with TRBJ1-1; D unclear. Germline CDR1 SSHAT, CDR2 FNYEAQ (reference sequence). CDR3 length equals 12 residues. The full variable domain, with the rest looked up from reference TRBV7-7 and TRBJ1-1, is GAGVSQSPRYKVTKRGQDVTLRCDPISSHATLYWYQQALGQGPEFLTYFNYEAQPDKSGLPSDRFSAERPEGSISTLTIQRTEQRDSAMYRCASGPCDTEAFFGQGTRLTVV.

V is TRBV10-1 and J is TRBJ2-7; D possibly corresponds to TRBD1 (6 bases). The CDR3 totals 14 residues. Germline CDR1 is WNHNN and CDR2 is SYGVQD (reference sequence). V was pared by 0 bases and J by 3 bases, with 9 bases between. CDR3 nucleotide sequence: TGCGCCAGCAGTGAGTCGAGGGGACACTACGAGCAGTACTTC. This encodes CASSESRGHYEQYF.